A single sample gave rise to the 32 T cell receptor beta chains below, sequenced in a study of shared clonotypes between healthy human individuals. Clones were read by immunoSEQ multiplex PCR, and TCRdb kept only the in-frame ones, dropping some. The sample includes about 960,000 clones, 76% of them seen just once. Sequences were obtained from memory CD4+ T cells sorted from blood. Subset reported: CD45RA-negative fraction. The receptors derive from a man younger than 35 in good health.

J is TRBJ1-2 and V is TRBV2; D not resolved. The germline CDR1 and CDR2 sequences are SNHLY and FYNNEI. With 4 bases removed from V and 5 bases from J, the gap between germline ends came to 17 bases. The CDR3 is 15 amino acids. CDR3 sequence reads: CASSGAASGFYGYTF. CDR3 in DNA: TGTGCCAGCAGTGGTGCAGCTTCGGGGTTTTATGGCTACACCTTC. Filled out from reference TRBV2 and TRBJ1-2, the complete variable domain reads EPEVTQTPSHQVTQMGQEVILRCVPISNHLYFYWYRQILGQKVEFLVSFYNNEISEKSEIFDDQFSVERPDGSNFTLKIRSTKLEDSAMYFCASSGAASGFYGYTFGSGTRLTVV.

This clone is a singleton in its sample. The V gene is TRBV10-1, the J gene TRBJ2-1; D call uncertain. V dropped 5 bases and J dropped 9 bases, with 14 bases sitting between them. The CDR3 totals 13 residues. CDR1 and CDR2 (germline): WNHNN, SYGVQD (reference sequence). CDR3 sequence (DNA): TGCGCCAGCAGTCCCCTTACCGCCGGTGAGCAGTTCTTC. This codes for CASSPLTAGEQFF.

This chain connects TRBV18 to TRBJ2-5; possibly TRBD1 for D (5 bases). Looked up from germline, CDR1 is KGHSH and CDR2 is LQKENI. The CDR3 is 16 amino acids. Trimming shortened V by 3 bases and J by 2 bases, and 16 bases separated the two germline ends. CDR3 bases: TGTGCCAGCTCACCCCTAGTCAGGGCCACACAAGAGACCCAGTACTTC. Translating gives CASSPLVRATQETQYF.

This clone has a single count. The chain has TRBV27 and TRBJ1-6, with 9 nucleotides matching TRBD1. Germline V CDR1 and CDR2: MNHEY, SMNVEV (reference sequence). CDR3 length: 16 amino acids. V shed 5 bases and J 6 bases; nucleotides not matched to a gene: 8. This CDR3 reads CASSPHRTGVNSPLHF. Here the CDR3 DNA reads TGTGCCAGCAGTCCCCACAGGACAGGGGTTAATTCACCCCTCCACTTT.

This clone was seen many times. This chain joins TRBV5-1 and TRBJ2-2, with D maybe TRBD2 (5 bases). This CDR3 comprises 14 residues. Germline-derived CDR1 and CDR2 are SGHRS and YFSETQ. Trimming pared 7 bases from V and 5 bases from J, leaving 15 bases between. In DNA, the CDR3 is TGCGCCAGCGGAAGAGGGAGTGGAACCGGGGAGCTGTTTTTT. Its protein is CASGRGSGTGELFF. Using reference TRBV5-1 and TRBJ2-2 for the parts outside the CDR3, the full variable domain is KAGVTQTPRYLIKTRGQQVTLSCSPISGHRSVSWYQQTPGQGLQFLFEYFSETQRNKGNFPGRFSGRQFSNSRSEMNVSTLELGDSALYLCASGRGSGTGELFFGEGSRLTVL.

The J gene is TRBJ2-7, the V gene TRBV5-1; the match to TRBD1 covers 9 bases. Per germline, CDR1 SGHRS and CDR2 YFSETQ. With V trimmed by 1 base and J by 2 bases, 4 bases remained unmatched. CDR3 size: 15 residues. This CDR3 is CASSLSGQGAYEQYF. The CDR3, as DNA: TGCGCCAGCAGCTTGTCGGGACAGGGAGCCTACGAGCAGTACTTC.

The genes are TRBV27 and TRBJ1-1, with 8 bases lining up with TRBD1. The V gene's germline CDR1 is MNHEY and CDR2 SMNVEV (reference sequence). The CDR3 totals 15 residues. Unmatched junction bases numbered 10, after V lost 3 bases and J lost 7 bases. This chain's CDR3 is CASSFGQGARGEAFF. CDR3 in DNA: TGTGCCAGCAGTTTTGGTCAGGGGGCGCGAGGTGAAGCTTTCTTT.

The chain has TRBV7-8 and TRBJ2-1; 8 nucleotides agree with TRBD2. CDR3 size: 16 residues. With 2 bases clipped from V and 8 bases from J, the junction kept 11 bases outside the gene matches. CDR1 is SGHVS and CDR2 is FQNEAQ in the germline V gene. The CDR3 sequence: CASSLLVTPGGHEQFF. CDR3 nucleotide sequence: TGTGCCAGCAGCTTATTGGTAACACCGGGAGGGCATGAGCAGTTCTTC.

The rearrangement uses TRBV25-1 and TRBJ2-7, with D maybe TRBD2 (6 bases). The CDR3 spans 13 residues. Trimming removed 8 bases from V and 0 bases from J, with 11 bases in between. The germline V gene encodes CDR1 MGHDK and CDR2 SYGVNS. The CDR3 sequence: CASWDSSSYEQYF. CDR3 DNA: TGTGCCAGCTGGGACTCCAGCTCCTACGAGCAGTACTTC.

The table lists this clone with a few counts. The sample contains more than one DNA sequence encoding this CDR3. CDR3 nucleotides: TGTGCCAGCAGGGACCAGGGACAAATGAACACTGAAGCTTTCTTT. The encoded protein is CASRDQGQMNTEAFF. The V and J genes are TRBV6-1 and TRBJ1-1; D is possibly TRBD1 (6 bases). The CDR3 length is 15 residues. Germline lookup yields CDR1 MNHNS and CDR2 SASEGT. Between the trimmed V and J ends, which lost 6 bases and 0 bases, there was a span of 14 bases.

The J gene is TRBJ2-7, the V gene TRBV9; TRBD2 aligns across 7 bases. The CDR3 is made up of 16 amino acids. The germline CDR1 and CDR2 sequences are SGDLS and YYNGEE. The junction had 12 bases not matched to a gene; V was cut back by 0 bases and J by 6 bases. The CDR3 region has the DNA TGTGCCAGCAGCGTAGATTCTGGCGGGAGACTTGGCGAGCAGTACTTC. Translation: CASSVDSGGRLGEQYF. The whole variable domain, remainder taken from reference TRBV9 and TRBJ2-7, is DSGVTQTPKHLITATGQRVTLRCSPRSGDLSVYWYQQSLDQGLQFLIQYYNGEERAKGNILERFSAQQFPDLHSELNLSSLELGDSALYFCASSVDSGGRLGEQYFGPGTRLTVT.

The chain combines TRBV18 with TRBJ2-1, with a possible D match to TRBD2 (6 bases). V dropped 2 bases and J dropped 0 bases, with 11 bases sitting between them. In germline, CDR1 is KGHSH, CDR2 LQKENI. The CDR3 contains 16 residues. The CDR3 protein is CASSPRRDRSYNEQFF. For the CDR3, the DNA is TGTGCCAGCTCACCAAGGCGGGACCGCTCCTACAATGAGCAGTTCTTC.

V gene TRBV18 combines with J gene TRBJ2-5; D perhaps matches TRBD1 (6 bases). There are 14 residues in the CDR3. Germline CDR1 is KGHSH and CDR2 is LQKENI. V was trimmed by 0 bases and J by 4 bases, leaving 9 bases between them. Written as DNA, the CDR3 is TGTGCCAGCTCACCACCGGACAGCCGAGAGACCCAGTACTTC. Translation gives CASSPPDSRETQYF.

The CDR3 is CASSPLSGTNEKLFF. In DNA, the CDR3 is TGTGCCAGCTCACCCCTGTCGGGGACTAATGAAAAACTGTTTTTT. The V call is TRBV18, the J call TRBJ1-4; D gene uncertain. The germline V and J ends were trimmed by 3 bases and 2 bases, with 10 bases remaining between them. The CDR3 contains 15 residues. CDR1 and CDR2 from the germline V gene are KGHSH and LQKENI.

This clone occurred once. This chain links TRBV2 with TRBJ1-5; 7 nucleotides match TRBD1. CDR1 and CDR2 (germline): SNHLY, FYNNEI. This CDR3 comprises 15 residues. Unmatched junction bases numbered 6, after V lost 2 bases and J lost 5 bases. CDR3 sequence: CASSETQGNYQPQHF. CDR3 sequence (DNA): TGTGCCAGCAGTGAAACACAGGGGAACTATCAGCCCCAGCATTTT.

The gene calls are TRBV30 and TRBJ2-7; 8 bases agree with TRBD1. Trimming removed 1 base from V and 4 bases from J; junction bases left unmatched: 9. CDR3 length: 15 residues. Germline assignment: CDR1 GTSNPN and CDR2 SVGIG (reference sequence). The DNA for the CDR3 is TGTGCCTGGAGTGGAGGACAGGGTGGAAGTTACGAGCAGTACTTC. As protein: CAWSGGQGGSYEQYF. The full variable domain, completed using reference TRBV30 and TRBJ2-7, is SQTIHQWPATLVQPVGSPLSLECTVEGTSNPNLYWYRQAAGRGLQLLFYSVGIGQISSEVPQNLSASRPQDRQFILSSKKLLLSDSGFYLCAWSGGQGGSYEQYFGPGTRLTVT.

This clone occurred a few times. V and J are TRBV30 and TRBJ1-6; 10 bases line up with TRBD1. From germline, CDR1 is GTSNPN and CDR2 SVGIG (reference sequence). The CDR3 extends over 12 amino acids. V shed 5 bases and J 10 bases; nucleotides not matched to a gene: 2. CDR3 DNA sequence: TGTGCCTGGGGGACAGGGGCCTCACCCCTCCACTTT. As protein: CAWGTGASPLHF.

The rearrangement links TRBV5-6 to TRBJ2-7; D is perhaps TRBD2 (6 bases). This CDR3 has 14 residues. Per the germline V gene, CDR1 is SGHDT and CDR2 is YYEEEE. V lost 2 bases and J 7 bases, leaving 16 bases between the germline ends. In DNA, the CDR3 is TGTGCCAGCAGCTTCGAATTAGCGGTGGTGGAGCAGTACTTC. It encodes CASSFELAVVEQYF. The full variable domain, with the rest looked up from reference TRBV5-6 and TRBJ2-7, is DAGVTQSPTHLIKTRGQQVTLRCSPKSGHDTVSWYQQALGQGPQFIFQYYEEEERQRGNFPDRFSGHQFPNYSSELNVNALLLGDSALYLCASSFELAVVEQYFGPGTRLTVT.

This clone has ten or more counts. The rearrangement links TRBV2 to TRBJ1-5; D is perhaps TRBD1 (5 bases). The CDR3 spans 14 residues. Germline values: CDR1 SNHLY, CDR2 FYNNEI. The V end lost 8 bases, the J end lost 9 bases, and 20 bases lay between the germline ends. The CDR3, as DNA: TGTGCCAGCGGATTCGATTATACCGGGGGGCCCCAGCATTTT. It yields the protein CASGFDYTGGPQHF.

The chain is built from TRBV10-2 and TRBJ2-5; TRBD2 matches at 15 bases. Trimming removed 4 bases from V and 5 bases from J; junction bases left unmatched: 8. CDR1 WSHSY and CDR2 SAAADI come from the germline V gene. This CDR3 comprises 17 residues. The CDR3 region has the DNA TGCGCCAGCAGTGGGACTAGCGGGAGGGGGGCGCGTGAGACCCAGTACTTC. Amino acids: CASSGTSGRGARETQYF.

CDR3 DNA: TGTGCCAGCAGTCCCCCGGGACAGGGGACACATGAGCAGTTCTTC. Protein product: CASSPPGQGTHEQFF. The chain joins TRBV6-6 to TRBJ2-1; 10 bases map to TRBD1. The V gene end was trimmed by 5 bases and the J gene end by 8 bases; junction bases not matched to a gene: 9. The germline V gene encodes CDR1 MNHNY and CDR2 SVGAGI (reference sequence). The CDR3 sequence is 15 residues long.

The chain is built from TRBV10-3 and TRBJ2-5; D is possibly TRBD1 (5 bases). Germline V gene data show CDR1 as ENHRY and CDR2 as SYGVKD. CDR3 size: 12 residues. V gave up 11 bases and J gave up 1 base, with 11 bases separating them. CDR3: CASRQSQETQYF. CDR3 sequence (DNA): TGTGCCTCCCGACAGTCCCAAGAGACCCAGTACTTC.

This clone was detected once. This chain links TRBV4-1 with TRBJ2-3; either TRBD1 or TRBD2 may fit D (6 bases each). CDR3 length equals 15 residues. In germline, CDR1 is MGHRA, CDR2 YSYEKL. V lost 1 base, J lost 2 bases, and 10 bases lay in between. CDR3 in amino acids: CASSQGRGATDTQYF. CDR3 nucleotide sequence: TGCGCCAGCAGCCAAGGGAGGGGGGCCACAGATACGCAGTATTTT.

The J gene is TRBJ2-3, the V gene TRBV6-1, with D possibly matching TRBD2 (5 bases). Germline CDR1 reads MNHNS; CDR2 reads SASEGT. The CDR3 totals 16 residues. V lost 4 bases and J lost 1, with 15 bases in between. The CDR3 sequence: CASSGYEERGTDTQYF. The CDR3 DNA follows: TGTGCCAGCAGTGGTTATGAGGAGAGGGGCACAGATACGCAGTATTTT.

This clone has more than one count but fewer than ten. The CDR3 is CASSPQTAAGTEAFF. The DNA for the CDR3 is TGTGCCAGCAGCCCTCAAACCGCCGCGGGCACTGAAGCTTTCTTT. The genes are TRBV9 and TRBJ1-1; the D is unclear. This CDR3 is built from 15 residues. Between the trimmed V and J ends, which lost 4 bases and 4 bases, there was a span of 17 bases. The V gene's germline CDR1 is SGDLS and CDR2 YYNGEE.

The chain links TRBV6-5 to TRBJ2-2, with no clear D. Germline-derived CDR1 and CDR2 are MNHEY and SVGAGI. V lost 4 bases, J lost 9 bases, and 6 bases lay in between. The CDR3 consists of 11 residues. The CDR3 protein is CASSSHRELFF. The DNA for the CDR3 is TGTGCCAGCAGTTCCCACCGGGAGCTGTTTTTT.

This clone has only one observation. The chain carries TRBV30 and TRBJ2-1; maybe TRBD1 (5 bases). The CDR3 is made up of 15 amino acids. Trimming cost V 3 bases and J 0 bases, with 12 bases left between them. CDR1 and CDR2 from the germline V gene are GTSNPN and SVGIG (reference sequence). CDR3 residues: CAWRFFDSSYNEQFF. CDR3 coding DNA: TGTGCCTGGAGGTTCTTCGACAGCTCCTACAATGAGCAGTTCTTC. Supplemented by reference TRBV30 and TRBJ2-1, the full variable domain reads SQTIHQWPATLVQPVGSPLSLECTVEGTSNPNLYWYRQAAGRGLQLLFYSVGIGQISSEVPQNLSASRPQDRQFILSSKKLLLSDSGFYLCAWRFFDSSYNEQFFGPGTRLTVL.

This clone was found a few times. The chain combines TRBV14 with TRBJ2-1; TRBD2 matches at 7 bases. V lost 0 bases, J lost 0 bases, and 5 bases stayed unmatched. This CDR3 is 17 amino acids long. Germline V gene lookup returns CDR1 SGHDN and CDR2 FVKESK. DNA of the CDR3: TGTGCCAGCAGCCAAGATCTTGGCGGGAGCTCCTACAATGAGCAGTTCTTC. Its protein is CASSQDLGGSSYNEQFF.

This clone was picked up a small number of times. The CDR3 DNA is TGTGCCAGCAGTACACAGGGAAATCAGCCCCAGCATTTT. Translating it yields CASSTQGNQPQHF. This chain connects TRBV6-1 to TRBJ1-5, with a possible D match to TRBD1 (6 bases). CDR1 and CDR2 (germline): MNHNS, SASEGT. This CDR3 has 13 amino acids. Trimming cost V 5 bases and J 4 bases, with 9 bases left between them.

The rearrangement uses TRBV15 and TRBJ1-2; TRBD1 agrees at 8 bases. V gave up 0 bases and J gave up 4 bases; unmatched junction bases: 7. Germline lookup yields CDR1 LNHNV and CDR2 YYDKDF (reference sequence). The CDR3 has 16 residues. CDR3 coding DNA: TGTGCCACCAGCAGAGATTATGGGCAGGGGGCCTATGGCTACACCTTC. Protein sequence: CATSRDYGQGAYGYTF.

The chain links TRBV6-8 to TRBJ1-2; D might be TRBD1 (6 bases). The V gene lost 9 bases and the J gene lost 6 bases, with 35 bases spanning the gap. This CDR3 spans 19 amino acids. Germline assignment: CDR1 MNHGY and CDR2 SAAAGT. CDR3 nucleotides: TGTGCCAGACTGGGCCTATCTGGGGAGAGAGGGGGTCGTGTGAATGGCTACACCTTC. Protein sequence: CARLGLSGERGGRVNGYTF.

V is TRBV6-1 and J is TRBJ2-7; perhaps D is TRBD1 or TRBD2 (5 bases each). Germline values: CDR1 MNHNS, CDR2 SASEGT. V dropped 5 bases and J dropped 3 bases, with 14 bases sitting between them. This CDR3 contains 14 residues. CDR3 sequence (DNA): TGTGCCAGCAGTTCCCGGGACGGAGACTACGAGCAGTACTTC. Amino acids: CASSSRDGDYEQYF.